Below, 5 T cell receptor beta chains from the same sample are listed, as sequenced in a study of blood T cell repertoires in COVID-19. The repertoire was sequenced with immunoSEQ multiplex PCR; TCRdb's copy has only in-frame clones and lacks some. The sample lists 200,000 or so clones; around 90% were seen once. The sequenced sample was peripheral blood. These receptors all come from a man between 60 and 75 years old who had recovered from COVID-19.

The chain recombines TRBV5-4 with TRBJ2-1, with 12 bases identical to TRBD2. V shed 0 bases, J shed 9 bases, and the junction held 4 bases outside the gene matches. CDR3 length equals 15 residues. CDR1 and CDR2 from the germline V gene are SGHNT and YYREEE (reference sequence). This chain's CDR3 is CASSLGLAGAVEQFF. CDR3 DNA: TGTGCCAGCAGCTTGGGACTAGCGGGAGCAGTTGAGCAGTTCTTC.

V gene TRBV5-1 combines with J gene TRBJ2-1; 12 bases map to TRBD2. This CDR3 has 15 amino acids. Germline CDR1 and CDR2: SGHRS and YFSETQ. After removal of 5 bases from V and 7 bases from J, the junction contained 7 bases not matched to a gene. The CDR3 coding sequence is TGCGCCAGCAGTTCGCTAGCGGGGGGGTGGAATGAGCAGTTCTTC. This encodes CASSSLAGGWNEQFF. The complete variable domain, with remaining parts taken from reference TRBV5-1 and TRBJ2-1, reads KAGVTQTPRYLIKTRGQQVTLSCSPISGHRSVSWYQQTPGQGLQFLFEYFSETQRNKGNFPGRFSGRQFSNSRSEMNVSTLELGDSALYLCASSSLAGGWNEQFFGPGTRLTVL.

This chain connects TRBV27 to TRBJ2-7; 13 nucleotides align to TRBD2. Germline CDR1 reads MNHEY; CDR2 reads SMNVEV (reference sequence). The CDR3 runs 17 residues. With V trimmed by 0 bases and J by 4 bases, 6 bases remained unmatched. The CDR3 sequence is CASSLSRTSGSKYEQYF. The CDR3 region has the DNA TGTGCCAGCAGTTTATCGCGGACTAGCGGGAGCAAGTACGAGCAGTACTTC.

The rearrangement links TRBV24-1 to TRBJ2-1; no firm D call. With 4 bases removed from V and 7 bases from J, the gap between germline ends came to 4 bases. There are 11 residues in the CDR3. Germline V lookup: CDR1 KGHDR, CDR2 SFDVKD. CDR3: CATSDRNEQFF. In DNA form, the CDR3 reads TGTGCCACCAGTGACAGGAATGAGCAGTTCTTC.

In its sample, this clone was seen a few times. V is TRBV6-5 and J is TRBJ2-7; the D gene is possibly TRBD1 (6 bases). Germline CDR1 is MNHEY and CDR2 is SVGAGI. V was trimmed by 5 bases and J by 6 bases, leaving 17 bases between them. The CDR3 is made up of 14 amino acids. Here the CDR3 reads CASSPRTATTEQYF. The CDR3 nucleotides read TGTGCCAGCAGTCCACGGACAGCCACGACCGAGCAGTACTTC.